This TCR beta chain appears in the sequencing data of a study of shared T cell receptors in the human thymus. Libraries were prepared by immunoSEQ multiplex PCR; TCRdb keeps only in-frame clonotypes and omits some of them. This table has over 650,000 clones, about 90% appearing once. The CDR3 consists of 15 residues. The germline V gene has CDR1 MDHEN and CDR2 SYDVKM. The V end was cut by 2 bases, the J end by 6 bases, with 15 bases between. These data also featured in a second study, about human thymus T cells. That paper notes: Healthy Finnish infants undergoing corrective surgery for congenital heart defects were used as donors.

The chain is built from TRBV28 and TRBJ2-3; D not resolved. This receptor was obtained from a boy under three years old with a congenital heart defect. Sequencing input: thymocytes. The CDR3 DNA is TGTGCCAGCAGTTTAGTTGCCCCCTCGGGTGATACGCAGTATTTT. It specifies CASSLVAPSGDTQYF.